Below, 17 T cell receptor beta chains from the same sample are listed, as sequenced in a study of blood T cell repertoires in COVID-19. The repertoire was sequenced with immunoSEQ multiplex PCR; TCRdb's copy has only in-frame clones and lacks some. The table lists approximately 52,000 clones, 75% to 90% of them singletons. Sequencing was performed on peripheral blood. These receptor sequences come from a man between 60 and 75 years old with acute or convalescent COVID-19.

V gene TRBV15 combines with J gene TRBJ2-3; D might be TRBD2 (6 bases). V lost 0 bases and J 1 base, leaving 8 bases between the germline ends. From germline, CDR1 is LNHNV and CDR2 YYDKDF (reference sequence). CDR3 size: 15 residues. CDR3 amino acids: CATSRDGSGTDTQYF. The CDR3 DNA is TGTGCCACCAGCAGAGACGGGAGTGGCACAGATACGCAGTATTTT.

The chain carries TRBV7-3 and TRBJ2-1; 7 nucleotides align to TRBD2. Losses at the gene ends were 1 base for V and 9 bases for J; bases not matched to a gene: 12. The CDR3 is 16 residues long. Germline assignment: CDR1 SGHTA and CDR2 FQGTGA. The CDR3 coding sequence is TGTGCCAGCAGCTTAAGGAGTTCTAGCGGTGGGAGTGAGCAGTTCTTC. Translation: CASSLRSSSGGSEQFF.

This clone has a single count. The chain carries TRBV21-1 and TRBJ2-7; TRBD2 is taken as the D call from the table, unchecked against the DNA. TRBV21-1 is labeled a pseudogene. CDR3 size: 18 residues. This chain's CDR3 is CASSNNSRKRGNPYEQYF. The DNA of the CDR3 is TGTGCCAGCAGCAATAACAGTCGGAAGCGGGGGAACCCCTACGAGCAGTACTTC.

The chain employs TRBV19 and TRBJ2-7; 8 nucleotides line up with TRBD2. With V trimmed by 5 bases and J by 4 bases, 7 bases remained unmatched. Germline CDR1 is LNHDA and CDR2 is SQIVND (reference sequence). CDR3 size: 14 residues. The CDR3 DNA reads TGTGCCAGTAGTTCACCGGGACTAGGGTACGAGCAGTACTTC. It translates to CASSSPGLGYEQYF.

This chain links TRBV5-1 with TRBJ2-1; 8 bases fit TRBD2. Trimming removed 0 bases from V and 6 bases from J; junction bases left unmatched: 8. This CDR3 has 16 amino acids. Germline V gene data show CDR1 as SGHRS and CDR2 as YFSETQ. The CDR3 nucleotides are TGCGCCAGCAGCTTGGCGTCTAGCGGGTATCCCAATGAGCAGTTCTTC. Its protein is CASSLASSGYPNEQFF.

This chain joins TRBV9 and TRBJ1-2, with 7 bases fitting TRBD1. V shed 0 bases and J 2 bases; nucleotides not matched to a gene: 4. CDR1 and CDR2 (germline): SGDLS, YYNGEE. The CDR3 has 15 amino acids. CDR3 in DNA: TGTGCCAGCAGCGTAGAAGGGACAGTGAACTATGGCTACACCTTC. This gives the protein CASSVEGTVNYGYTF.

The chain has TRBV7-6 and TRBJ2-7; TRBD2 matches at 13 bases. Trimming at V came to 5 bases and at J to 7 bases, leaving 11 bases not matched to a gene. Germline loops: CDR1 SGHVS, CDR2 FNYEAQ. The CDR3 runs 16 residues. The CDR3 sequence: CASSLSLLAGGWEQYF. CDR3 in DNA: TGTGCCAGCAGCCTCAGCCTACTAGCGGGAGGGTGGGAGCAGTACTTC.

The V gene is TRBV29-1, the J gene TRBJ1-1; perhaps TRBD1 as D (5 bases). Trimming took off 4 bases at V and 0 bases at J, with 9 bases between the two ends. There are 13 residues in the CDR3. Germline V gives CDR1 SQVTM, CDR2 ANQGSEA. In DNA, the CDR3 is TGCAGCGTTGTAAGGGGCCTGAACACTGAAGCTTTCTTT. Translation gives CSVVRGLNTEAFF.

The CDR3 sequence: CASSTLWSGVGEDTQYF. In DNA, the CDR3 is TGCGCCAGCAGTACCCTGTGGTCGGGAGTGGGGGAAGATACGCAGTATTTT. V gene TRBV10-2 combines with J gene TRBJ2-3; D perhaps matches TRBD2 (6 bases). This CDR3 region has 17 residues. Germline CDR1 is WSHSY and CDR2 is SAAADI. The V gene lost 5 bases and the J gene lost 5 bases, with 23 bases spanning the gap.

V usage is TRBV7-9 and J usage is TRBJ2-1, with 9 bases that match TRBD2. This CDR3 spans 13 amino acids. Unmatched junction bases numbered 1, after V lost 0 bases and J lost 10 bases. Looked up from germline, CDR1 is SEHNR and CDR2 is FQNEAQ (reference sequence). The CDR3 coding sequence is TGTGCCAGCAGCTTAGCGCGGGGGGGAGAGCAGTTCTTC. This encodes CASSLARGGEQFF.

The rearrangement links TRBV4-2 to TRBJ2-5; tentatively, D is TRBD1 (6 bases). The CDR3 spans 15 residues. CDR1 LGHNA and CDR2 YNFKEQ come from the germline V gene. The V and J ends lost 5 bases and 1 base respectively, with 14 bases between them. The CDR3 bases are TGTGCCAGCAGCAAGATAACAGGGCGCCAAGAGACCCAGTACTTC. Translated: CASSKITGRQETQYF.

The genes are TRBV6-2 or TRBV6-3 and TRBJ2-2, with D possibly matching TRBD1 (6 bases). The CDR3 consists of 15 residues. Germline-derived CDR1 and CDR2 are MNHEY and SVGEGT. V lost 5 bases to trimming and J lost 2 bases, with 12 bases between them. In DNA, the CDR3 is TGTGCCAGCAGTCCCGGACAGATTAACACCGGGGAGCTGTTTTTT. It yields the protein CASSPGQINTGELFF.

CDR3 DNA: TGTGCCAGCAGCCAAGACTCCAGCCGGGACAGCTATGGCTACACCTTC. Translating gives CASSQDSSRDSYGYTF. The rearrangement links TRBV14 to TRBJ1-2; 7 positions match TRBD1. This CDR3 has 16 amino acids. J gave up 4 bases and V 0 bases, and 8 bases lay outside the gene matches. Germline lookup yields CDR1 SGHDN and CDR2 FVKESK.

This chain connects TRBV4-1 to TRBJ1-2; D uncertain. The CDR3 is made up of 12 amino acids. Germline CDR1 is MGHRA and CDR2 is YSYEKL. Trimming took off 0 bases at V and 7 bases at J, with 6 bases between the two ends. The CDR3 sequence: CASSQETAGYTF. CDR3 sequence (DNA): TGCGCCAGCAGCCAAGAAACTGCTGGCTACACCTTC.

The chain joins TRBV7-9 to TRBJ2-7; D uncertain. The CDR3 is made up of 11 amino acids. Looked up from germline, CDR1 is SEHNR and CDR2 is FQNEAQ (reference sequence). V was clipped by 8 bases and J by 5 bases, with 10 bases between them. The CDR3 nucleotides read TGTGCCAGCGAGTCTGGAGACGAGCAGTACTTC. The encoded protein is CASESGDEQYF.

The CDR3 DNA sequence: TGTGCCAGCAGCGTAGGTTTCTCGGGGGATGAAGCTTTCTTT. Protein product: CASSVGFSGDEAFF. This sequence joins TRBV9 and TRBJ1-1, with a weak D call TRBD1 (5 bases). V was cut by 0 bases and J by 7 bases, with 13 bases left in between. The germline V gene encodes CDR1 SGDLS and CDR2 YYNGEE. This CDR3 spans 14 amino acids.

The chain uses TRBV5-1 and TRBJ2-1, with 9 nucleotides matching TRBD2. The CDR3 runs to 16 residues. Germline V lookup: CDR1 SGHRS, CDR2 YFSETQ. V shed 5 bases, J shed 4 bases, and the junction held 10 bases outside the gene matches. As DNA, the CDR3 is TGCGCCAGCAGATTCGGGGGACTAGCTATATACAATGAGCAGTTCTTC. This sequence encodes CASRFGGLAIYNEQFF.